The 10 T cell receptor beta chains presented below share a single source sample, sequenced in a study of blood T cell repertoires in COVID-19. Profiled with immunoSEQ multiplex PCR; TCRdb holds only in-frame clones, not every one. The data hold about 76,000 clones, with 82% observed a single time. Specimen: peripheral blood. The source of these receptors is a human donor in a cohort sampled during active COVID-19.

This chain uses TRBV24-1 with TRBJ2-1; D unresolved. The V end was cut by 3 bases, the J end by 9 bases, with 11 bases between. Germline CDR1 and CDR2: KGHDR and SFDVKD. CDR3 length: 13 residues. The CDR3 loop reads CATSDPPSSEQFF. The CDR3 nucleotides read TGTGCCACCAGTGATCCCCCTTCTAGTGAGCAGTTCTTC.

This clone was observed many times. The V and J genes are TRBV5-1 and TRBJ1-5; 9 bases line up with TRBD1. V dropped 0 bases and J dropped 7; count of bases not matched to a gene: 5. The CDR3 consists of 15 residues. In germline, CDR1 is SGHRS, CDR2 YFSETQ. CDR3 protein: CASSLGQGGEQPQHF. The DNA of the CDR3 is TGCGCCAGCAGCTTGGGACAGGGGGGTGAACAGCCCCAGCATTTT.

The chain recombines TRBV5-1 with TRBJ2-5; TRBD1 matches 9 bases. The germline V gene has CDR1 SGHRS and CDR2 YFSETQ. Unmatched junction bases numbered 9, after V lost 4 bases and J lost 5 bases. The CDR3 extends over 15 amino acids. CDR3 in amino acids: CASSPRQGGEETQYF. CDR3 sequence (DNA): TGCGCCAGCAGCCCCAGACAGGGGGGGGAGGAGACCCAGTACTTC. The full variable domain, completed using reference TRBV5-1 and TRBJ2-5, is KAGVTQTPRYLIKTRGQQVTLSCSPISGHRSVSWYQQTPGQGLQFLFEYFSETQRNKGNFPGRFSGRQFSNSRSEMNVSTLELGDSALYLCASSPRQGGEETQYFGPGTRLLVL.

The V gene is TRBV5-4, the J gene TRBJ1-4, with 8 positions matching TRBD1. The CDR3 contains 15 residues. The germline CDR1 and CDR2 sequences are SGHNT and YYREEE (reference sequence). J was trimmed by 4 bases and V by 2 bases; bases with no gene match: 4. This CDR3 is CASSLQGGDNEKLFF. The CDR3 bases are TGTGCCAGCAGCTTACAGGGGGGGGATAATGAAAAACTGTTTTTT.

This clone was seen a few times. The chain couples TRBV19 to TRBJ1-5; D remains unclear. The CDR3 runs 13 residues. CDR1 LNHDA and CDR2 SQIVND come from the germline V gene (reference sequence). The V end was cut by 7 bases, the J end by 0 bases, with 7 bases between. CDR3 loop: CASTKNSNQPQHF. CDR3 nucleotides: TGTGCCAGTACTAAGAATAGCAATCAGCCCCAGCATTTT.

J is TRBJ2-5 and V is TRBV5-1, with D possibly matching TRBD1 (5 bases). Germline CDR1 is SGHRS and CDR2 is YFSETQ. This CDR3 is built from 13 residues. Deletions cut 2 bases from V and 5 bases from J, with 10 bases between. The CDR3 DNA follows: TGCGCCAGCAGCTTCGCAGGGTGGGAGACCCAGTACTTC. This codes for CASSFAGWETQYF.

This sequence joins TRBV5-1 and TRBJ1-2; weak D call: TRBD1 (5 bases). V lost 0 bases, J lost 2 bases, and 8 bases lay in between. The length of the CDR3 is 14 residues. Germline V lookup: CDR1 SGHRS, CDR2 YFSETQ. Here the CDR3 reads CASSLESGNYGYTF. CDR3 nucleotide sequence: TGCGCCAGCAGCTTGGAGTCAGGGAACTATGGCTACACCTTC.

V gene TRBV12-5 combines with J gene TRBJ2-7; no reliable D call. Between the trimmed V and J ends, which lost 5 bases and 2 bases, there was a span of 10 bases. From germline, CDR1 is LGHNT and CDR2 FRNRAP. This CDR3 spans 13 amino acids. This CDR3 reads CASGRSPAYEQYF. DNA for the CDR3: TGTGCTAGTGGTCGTTCCCCTGCCTACGAGCAGTACTTC.

This clone has only a few counts. At the DNA level, this CDR3 is encoded by other sequences in the same sample as well. The chain carries TRBV5-1 and TRBJ1-4, with 7 bases lining up with TRBD1. CDR1 and CDR2 (germline): SGHRS, YFSETQ. V trimming: 0 bases; J trimming: 4 bases; junction bases outside the gene matches: 0. CDR3 length: 14 residues. CDR3 protein: CASSLGQGNEKLFF. CDR3 in DNA: TGCGCCAGCAGCTTGGGACAGGGTAATGAAAAACTGTTTTTT.

The chain links TRBV2 to TRBJ1-1; no reliable D call. The CDR3 totals 13 residues. V was cut by 4 bases and J by 0 bases, with 6 bases left in between. Germline values: CDR1 SNHLY, CDR2 FYNNEI. CDR3 sequence reads: CASSVGLNTEAFF. The CDR3 coding sequence is TGTGCCAGCAGTGTCGGGTTGAACACTGAAGCTTTCTTT.